The T cell receptor (beta chain) described here comes from a study of neurological immune-mediated disorders. The CDR3 runs 14 residues. Per germline, CDR1 MNHEY and CDR2 SVGAGI. V lost 6 bases and J lost 6, with 17 bases in between. TCRdb recomputed calls from the 5' RACE reads with MiXCR, one row per CDR3 protein. The data show some 50,000 distinct CDR3 sequences, about 25% seen once. As healthy controls, volunteers from a blood bank in Maryland, USA, were used. The clonotype originates from a woman in her seventies in good health. The source material was PBMCs. V gene TRBV6-5 combines with J gene TRBJ1-1; D ambiguous. CDR3 nucleotides: TGTGCCAGCAGCAATCCTCCCGCAGTCGCTGAAGCTTTCTTT. It encodes CASSNPPAVAEAFF.